This is a list of T cell receptor beta chains from one sample in a study of early T cells in non-severe SARS-CoV-2 infection. TCRdb recomputed calls from the 5' RACE reads with MiXCR, one row per CDR3 protein. The data show around 25,000 distinct CDR3 sequences, around 4% seen once. Specimen: whole blood. The receptors stem from an adult who was a healthcare worker with PCR-confirmed SARS-CoV-2 infection or an uninfected control (not recorded which). CDR3s include the opening cysteine and the closing phenylalanine or tryptophan. The D gene is left open where the match is weak. Part of the rows lack a size; the others show once, few, many or a class for expanded clones.

NA,TRBV5-6,many,13,TRBJ1-6,TGTGCCAGCAGCTTGAGGGGACGCCCGCCGGTCCACTTT,CASSLRGRPPVHF
NA,TRBV28,many,13,TRBJ2-7,TGTGCCAGCAGTAGCGGCCCTGAGCGAGAGCAGTACTTC,CASSSGPEREQYF
NA,TRBV2,few,13,TRBJ2-5,TGTGCCAGCGTCTTGTTTCGACAAGAGACCCAGTACTTC,CASVLFRQETQYF
TRBD1,TRBV6-5,few,15,TRBJ2-7,TGTGCCAGCAGTACTTCTCCAGGGGGCTCCTACGAGCAGTACTTC,CASSTSPGGSYEQYF
TRBD2,TRBV7-6,NA,15,TRBJ2-1,TGTGCCAGCAGCTTAGAGGCTAGCGGCTACAATGAGCAGTTCTTC,CASSLEASGYNEQFF
TRBD1,TRBV20-1,many,16,TRBJ1-6,TGCAGTGCCGCCCCGGGACAGGGCGCCTATAATTCACCCCTCCACTTT,CSAAPGQGAYNSPLHF
NA,TRBV20-1,few,14,TRBJ2-1,TGCAGTGCTCCAAGCGGAATTGCTTACAATGAGCAGTTCTTC,CSAPSGIAYNEQFF
NA,TRBV4-3,many,19,TRBJ1-4,TGCGCCAGCAGCCAGTACGGGACTTTTCAGGCGGGTGCTAATGAAAAACTGTTTTTT,CASSQYGTFQAGANEKLFF
NA,TRBV3-1,NA,13,TRBJ2-2,TGTGCCAGCAGCCAGACCCAGACCGGGGAGCTGTTTTTT,CASSQTQTGELFF
TRBD1,TRBV7-3,many,13,TRBJ2-1,TGTGCCAGCAGCTCGGACAGGGGGGATGAGCAGTTCTTC,CASSSDRGDEQFF
NA,TRBV4-1,few,15,TRBJ2-7,TGCGCCAGCAGCCAAGAAGAAGCTGCTCAGGACGAGCAGTACTTC,CASSQEEAAQDEQYF
TRBD2,TRBV20-1,many,15,TRBJ2-3,TGCAGTGCTAGAGACGTGCTAGCGGGGACAGATACGCAGTATTTT,CSARDVLAGTDTQYF
TRBD2,TRBV27,many,17,TRBJ2-1,TGTGCCAGCAGTTTATCTTTAGCGGGGTCCTCCTACAATGAGCAGTTCTTC,CASSLSLAGSSYNEQFF
TRBD2,TRBV18,many,17,TRBJ2-1,TGTGCCAGCTCACCCCTAGCGGGAGGTTACTCCTACAATGAGCAGTTCTTC,CASSPLAGGYSYNEQFF
NA,TRBV3-1,many,13,TRBJ1-1,TGTGCCAGCAGCCAACTCCGGGACGGTGAAGCTTTCTTT,CASSQLRDGEAFF
TRBD2,TRBV7-3,few,15,TRBJ2-3,TGTGCCAGCAGCAAGACTAGCGGGACCGCAGATACGCAGTATTTT,CASSKTSGTADTQYF
TRBD1,TRBV9,many,15,TRBJ2-3,TGTGCCAGCAGCGCAGGACAGGGCGGAACAGATACGCAGTATTTT,CASSAGQGGTDTQYF
TRBD1,TRBV6-6,many,14,TRBJ1-4,TGTGCCAGCAGAGTACAGGGGGGGTCAGAAAAACTGTTTTTT,CASRVQGGSEKLFF
TRBD2,TRBV25-1,many,16,TRBJ2-7,TGTGCCAGCAGTGATCCCGGGACTAGCGGGAGATGGGAGCAGTACTTC,CASSDPGTSGRWEQYF
NA,TRBV5-1,many,16,TRBJ1-1,TGCGCCAGCAGCTTGGGGGCCCTTAAAATGAACACTGAAGCTTTCTTT,CASSLGALKMNTEAFF
TRBD2,TRBV28,many,18,TRBJ2-7,TGTGCCAGCAGTCCCCGGACTAGCGGGGTTCGAAGCTCCTACGAGCAGTACTTC,CASSPRTSGVRSSYEQYF
NA,TRBV7-2,NA,14,TRBJ1-6,TGTGCCAGCAGATATAGCGCAGGGAATACGCCCCTCCACTTT,CASRYSAGNTPLHF
TRBD1,TRBV11-2,few,15,TRBJ2-1,TGTGCCAGCAGCTTAATGCAGGGGGCCTACAATGAGCAGTTCTTC,CASSLMQGAYNEQFF
NA,TRBV7-2,many,15,TRBJ1-6,TGTGCCAGCAGGCCCGCCCGGACAGCCAATTCACCCCTCCACTTT,CASRPARTANSPLHF
NA,TRBV28,many,15,TRBJ2-4,TGTGCCAGCAGTTTTAGGGGGATAGCCAAAAACATTCAGTACTTC,CASSFRGIAKNIQYF
NA,TRBV5-1,many,16,TRBJ2-2,TGCGCCAGCAGCTCCCCCTCGGGGAGCTACACCGGGGAGCTGTTTTTT,CASSSPSGSYTGELFF
NA,TRBV18,many,14,TRBJ2-7,TGTGCCAGCTCACCTATGGAACGGGGCGGCGAGCAGTACTTC,CASSPMERGGEQYF
NA,TRBV28,many,16,TRBJ2-5,TGTGCCAGCAGTCCGCGCCCCCCAGGGCGAGAAGAGACCCAGTACTTC,CASSPRPPGREETQYF
TRBD2,TRBV12-3/TRBV12-4,many,17,TRBJ2-1,TGTGCCAGCAGTTTAGCCTCCGGGACTAGCACACAAAATGAGCAGTTCTTC,CASSLASGTSTQNEQFF
NA,TRBV3-1,NA,13,TRBJ2-3,TGTGCCAGCAGCCCCTCAGGGACAGATACGCAGTATTTT,CASSPSGTDTQYF
NA,TRBV5-1,NA,14,TRBJ2-7,TGCGCCAGCAGCTTGGGTCTCTCGACCTACGAGCAGTACTTC,CASSLGLSTYEQYF
NA,TRBV7-2,NA,14,TRBJ1-1,TGTGCCAGCAGCTTAGCGAGCCGCGGGGAAACAGCTTTCTTT,CASSLASRGETAFF
TRBD2,TRBV27,many,15,TRBJ2-7,TGTGCCAGCAGTTTCGGACTAGCGGGAGTGGACGAGCAGTACTTC,CASSFGLAGVDEQYF
NA,TRBV20-1,many,13,TRBJ2-7,TGCAGTGCTAGGTTGGCTTTCGACTACGAGCAGTACTTC,CSARLAFDYEQYF
TRBD2,TRBV5-4,few,17,TRBJ2-1,TGTGCCAGCACCCGCCAGCTAGCGGGAGTCCGGGGGAATGAGCAGTTCTTC,CASTRQLAGVRGNEQFF
NA,TRBV27,NA,15,TRBJ1-6,TGTGCCAGCAGTTTATATCCCTCCTATAATTCACCCCTCCACTTT,CASSLYPSYNSPLHF
NA,TRBV20-1,many,14,TRBJ2-2,TGCAGTGCCCGACGGACTATATCCACCGGGGAGCTGTTTTTT,CSARRTISTGELFF
NA,TRBV3-2,many,19,TRBJ2-1,TGTGCCAGCAAAAGCCAAGTCCCCGGGAGGGGGCGGTCCTACAATGAGCAGTTCTTC,CASKSQVPGRGRSYNEQFF
NA,TRBV11-2,many,15,TRBJ2-1,TGTGCCAGCAGCCCCGGGGCAGCGTCTCACAATGAGCAGTTCTTC,CASSPGAASHNEQFF
NA,TRBV6-5,many,14,TRBJ2-1,TGTGCCAGCAGTCCCACCAACCGATACAATGAGCAGTTCTTC,CASSPTNRYNEQFF
NA,TRBV14,NA,16,TRBJ2-1,TGTGCCAGCAGCTCTATTTCGGACAGAACGCGGAGGGAGCAGTTCTTC,CASSSISDRTRREQFF
NA,TRBV7-6,many,17,TRBJ2-5,TGTGCCAGCAGCTTAGTATTGGGGACTTCTTTTAAAGAGACCCAGTACTTC,CASSLVLGTSFKETQYF
NA,TRBV7-8,few,17,TRBJ2-7,TGTGCCAGCAGCTTAGTCAGTTCCCAAATCAGATCCTACGAGCAGTACTTC,CASSLVSSQIRSYEQYF
TRBD2,TRBV19,NA,15,TRBJ2-2,TGTGCCAGTAGGCCGGGGACTAGCGGGACCGGGGAGCTGTTTTTT,CASRPGTSGTGELFF
NA,TRBV15,many,16,TRBJ2-2,TGTGCCACCAGCAGAGCCGGGACTTCGAACACCGGGGAGCTGTTTTTT,CATSRAGTSNTGELFF
TRBD1,TRBV20-1,few,16,TRBJ2-2,TGCAGTGCTCCGACCCCCAGGACAGGGCGAGGCGGGGAGCTGTTTTTT,CSAPTPRTGRGGELFF
TRBD2,TRBV12-3/TRBV12-4,many,15,TRBJ2-1,TGTGCCAGCAGTCCGGGTGGGGCGGGAGCAAATGAGCAGTTCTTC,CASSPGGAGANEQFF
TRBD2,TRBV5-6,many,15,TRBJ2-3,TGTGCCAGCAGCTTGGAGACTAGCGGCACAGATACGCAGTATTTT,CASSLETSGTDTQYF
NA,TRBV5-5,many,15,TRBJ2-5,TGTGCCAGCAGCCCCCACCCGGTAGGGGGAGAGACCCAGTACTTC,CASSPHPVGGETQYF
TRBD1,TRBV29-1,NA,14,TRBJ2-7,TGCAGCGTTCCGTCCCAGGGGGCGGGCTACGAGCAGTACTTC,CSVPSQGAGYEQYF
TRBD1,TRBV2,many,14,TRBJ2-3,TGTGCCAGCAGTGAGGACAGGGTGACAGATACGCAGTATTTT,CASSEDRVTDTQYF
TRBD1,TRBV5-4,many,15,TRBJ2-1,TGTGCCAGCAGCCGATCAGGGGGCGCCTACAATGAGCAGTTCTTC,CASSRSGGAYNEQFF